A single sample is the source of the 25 T cell receptor beta chains below, sequenced in a study of identical twins. MiXCR, run by TCRdb on the 5' RACE reads, gives a single entry per CDR3 protein. The data show 600,000 to 800,000 distinct CDR3 sequences, around 20% seen once. Another study also made use of these data, one on T cells expressing NK-cell markers.

Sequencing was done on a sample of PBMCs. The receptors stem from a woman under 30 in good health.

This clonotype was observed a few times. The genes are TRBV6-5 and TRBJ2-7; 7 bases map to TRBD1. The CDR3 has 15 residues. Trimming at V came to 0 bases and at J to 2 bases, leaving 4 bases not matched to a gene. The germline V gene has CDR1 MNHEY and CDR2 SVGAGI. The CDR3, as DNA: TGTGCCAGCAGTTACTCTGTCGGGACAGCCTACGAGCAGTACTTC. As protein: CASSYSVGTAYEQYF.

This chain connects TRBV12-3 or TRBV12-4 to TRBJ2-1, with 15 positions matching TRBD2. Trimming took 5 bases from V and 5 from J; bases not matched to a gene: 4. CDR3 size: 16 residues. CDR3 region: CASSGTSGGRDNEQFF. DNA for the CDR3: TGTGCCAGCAGTGGGACTAGCGGGGGGCGGGACAATGAGCAGTTCTTC.

The CDR3 coding sequence is TGTGCCAGCAATCCACAGAGCTCCTACAATGAGCAGTTCTTC. Its protein product is CASNPQSSYNEQFF. The rearrangement uses TRBV6-2 or TRBV6-3 and TRBJ2-1; D gene uncertain. This CDR3 spans 14 amino acids. Trimming removed 7 bases from V and 0 bases from J, with 10 bases in between. The germline CDR1 and CDR2 sequences are MNHEY and SVGEGT.

At least ten counts were recorded for this clonotype. This chain's CDR3 is CASSVRYYSYEQYF. The CDR3 DNA sequence: TGTGCCAGCAGCGTAAGGTACTACTCCTACGAGCAGTACTTC. The chain combines TRBV9 with TRBJ2-7; D is ambiguous. Germline assignment: CDR1 SGDLS and CDR2 YYNGEE. V was trimmed by 1 base and J by 0 bases, leaving 8 bases between them. The CDR3 loop spans 14 amino acids.

The chain uses TRBV9 and TRBJ2-1; D gene unclear. The ends were cut back, 6 bases at V and 13 bases at J, with 8 bases in the middle. Germline V lookup: CDR1 SGDLS, CDR2 YYNGEE. CDR3 length equals 9 residues. The chain's CDR3 is CASTLPQFF. The CDR3 nucleotides are TGTGCCAGCACCCTACCCCAGTTCTTC.

This clonotype appeared many times. The chain is built from TRBV20-1 and TRBJ1-3; D ambiguous. V lost 7 bases and J 2 bases, leaving 12 bases between the germline ends. Germline loops: CDR1 DFQATT, CDR2 SNEGSKA (reference sequence). This CDR3 has 13 residues. CDR3 region: CSGMFQAGNTIYF. The DNA for the CDR3 is TGCAGTGGAATGTTTCAGGCTGGAAACACCATATATTTT.

This clonotype was observed at least ten times. The rearrangement uses TRBV3-1 and TRBJ2-7; D remains unclear. The CDR3 runs to 12 residues. Between the trimmed V and J ends, which lost 4 bases and 1 base, there was a span of 5 bases. Germline V lookup: CDR1 LGHDT, CDR2 YNNKEL (reference sequence). The CDR3, as DNA: TGTGCCAGCAGCCGGCGATCCTACGAGCAGTACTTC. Translation gives CASSRRSYEQYF.

This clonotype was recorded at least ten times. This chain joins TRBV7-7 and TRBJ2-2; TRBD1 is a possible D gene (5 bases). Germline values: CDR1 SSHAT, CDR2 FNYEAQ (reference sequence). Trimming removed 5 bases at V and 0 bases at J, with 10 bases between. There are 15 residues in the CDR3. The CDR3 here is CASSTDRTNTGELFF. In DNA form, the CDR3 reads TGTGCCAGCAGCACTGACAGAACGAACACCGGGGAGCTGTTTTTT.

The V gene is TRBV9, the J gene TRBJ2-7; D is unclear. With 0 bases removed from V and 3 bases from J, the gap between germline ends came to 7 bases. Germline CDR1 is SGDLS and CDR2 is YYNGEE. The CDR3 is 13 residues long. This CDR3 is CASSVELGYEQYF. Written as DNA, the CDR3 is TGTGCCAGCAGCGTAGAACTGGGCTACGAGCAGTACTTC.

Comment on this clonotype: The junction and the germline gene differ at one end; a read error may be behind it. The J gene is TRBJ2-2, the V gene TRBV12-3 or TRBV12-4; TRBD1 aligns across 8 bases. This CDR3 comprises 19 residues. CDR3 loop: CACSLGPRTAGGNTGELFF. The CDR3 nucleotides read TGTGCCTGCAGTTTAGGGCCTCGGACCGCAGGGGGCAACACCGGGGAGCTGTTTTTT.

This clonotype was found a few times. The V call is TRBV5-1, the J call TRBJ2-3; 9 bases map to TRBD1. Germline CDR1 and CDR2: SGHRS and YFSETQ. The CDR3 extends over 17 amino acids. Trimming took 4 bases from V and 4 from J; bases not matched to a gene: 13. The CDR3 DNA reads TGCGCCAGCAGCGTGGGACAGGGAGGCACCCACCCAGATACGCAGTATTTT. Its translation is CASSVGQGGTHPDTQYF.

This sequence joins TRBV9 and TRBJ2-1; 7 bases are shared with TRBD2. This CDR3 contains 15 residues. Germline CDR1 reads SGDLS; CDR2 reads YYNGEE. Trimming removed 0 bases from V and 7 bases from J; junction bases left unmatched: 7. This chain's CDR3 is CASSVGRTRWNEQFF. DNA of the CDR3: TGTGCCAGCAGCGTAGGGCGGACTAGGTGGAATGAGCAGTTCTTC.

This clonotype came up many times. The chain combines TRBV6-1 with TRBJ2-7; D gene ambiguous. The CDR3 length is 12 residues. The germline CDR1 and CDR2 sequences are MNHNS and SASEGT. The V and J ends lost 1 base and 3 bases respectively, with 4 bases between them. CDR3: CASSEGVYEQYF. DNA of the CDR3: TGTGCCAGCAGTGAAGGTGTCTACGAGCAGTACTTC.

The rearrangement links TRBV5-1 to TRBJ2-1, with TRBD1 matching 8 bases. The CDR3 is 15 residues long. Unmatched junction bases numbered 8, after V lost 4 bases and J lost 5 bases. Germline V CDR1 and CDR2: SGHRS, YFSETQ. The CDR3 region is CASSRGDRSDNEQFF. CDR3 in DNA: TGCGCCAGCAGCCGCGGGGACAGGTCGGACAATGAGCAGTTCTTC.

This clonotype has just a few counts. Its ends do not fully match the called genes, so a read error is possible. The chain joins TRBV20-1 to TRBJ1-2; 7 positions agree with TRBD1. Germline CDR1 DFQATT, CDR2 SNEGSKA (reference sequence). The CDR3 has 8 residues. The CDR3 is CSDRQGAF. The CDR3 DNA follows: TGCAGTGACCGACAGGGAGCCTTC.

The rearrangement links TRBV29-1 to TRBJ2-7, with D perhaps TRBD2 (6 bases). CDR3 size: 13 residues. The V gene lost 7 bases and the J gene lost 5 bases, with 18 bases spanning the gap. Germline V gene data show CDR1 as SQVTM and CDR2 as ANQGSEA. The DNA for the CDR3 is TGCAGCGCCGTCTTTGGGGAGGCCCACGAGCAGTACTTC. It yields the protein CSAVFGEAHEQYF.

This clonotype was counted many times. V and J are TRBV12-3 or TRBV12-4 and TRBJ2-1; D perhaps matches TRBD1 (6 bases). The CDR3 sequence is 15 residues long. Trimming took off 5 bases at V and 7 bases at J, with 18 bases between the two ends. In DNA, the CDR3 is TGTGCCAGCAGTCCAGGGGTGGGGGTTTCAAATGAGCAGTTCTTC. This translates into CASSPGVGVSNEQFF.

About this clonotype itself: A junction end diverges from the germline sequence, so it may reflect a read error. The chain uses TRBV29-1 and TRBJ1-4, with 7 positions matching TRBD1. The CDR3 consists of 13 residues. Per germline, CDR1 SQVTM and CDR2 ANQGSEA. CDR3 in amino acids: CSVEDRVNEKLFF. CDR3 sequence (DNA): TGCAGCGTAGAAGACAGGGTTAATGAAAAACTGTTTTTT. Variable domain in full (rest from reference TRBV29-1 and TRBJ1-4): SAVISQKPSRDICQRGTSLTIQCQVDSQVTMMFWYRQQPGQSLTLIATANQGSEATYESGFVIDKFPISRPNLTFSTLTVSNMSPEDSSIYLCSVEDRVNEKLFFGSGTQLSVL.

Many counts were recorded for this clonotype. The chain joins TRBV29-1 to TRBJ2-7; D might be TRBD2 (5 bases). CDR1 and CDR2 (germline): SQVTM, ANQGSEA. The CDR3 loop spans 14 amino acids. V was cut by 6 bases and J by 2 bases, with 17 bases left in between. The CDR3, as DNA: TGCAGCGTCCCAGCTAGCTTGGCACCCTACGAGCAGTACTTC. This sequence encodes CSVPASLAPYEQYF.

The sample holds a few counts of this clonotype. The chain joins TRBV6-1 to TRBJ2-7; D may correspond to TRBD1 or TRBD2 (7 bases each). V dropped 5 bases and J dropped 7 bases, with 18 bases sitting between them. Germline loops: CDR1 MNHNS, CDR2 SASEGT. CDR3 length equals 14 residues. The CDR3 bases are TGTGCCAGCAGTCAAAAACGACAGGGAGGGGAGCAGTACTTC. Protein sequence: CASSQKRQGGEQYF.

The chain combines TRBV7-2 with TRBJ1-5; D is unresolved. Trimming shortened V by 3 bases and J by 1 base, and 4 bases separated the two germline ends. Per germline, CDR1 SGHTA and CDR2 FQGNSA. There are 13 residues in the CDR3. CDR3 region: CASSLMSNQPQHF. In DNA, the CDR3 is TGTGCCAGCAGCTTGATGAGCAATCAGCCCCAGCATTTT.

This clonotype was detected a few times. The chain employs TRBV15 and TRBJ2-1; D may correspond to TRBD1 or TRBD2 (5 bases each). Trimming stripped 9 bases from V and 8 bases from J, with 14 bases between. The germline V gene has CDR1 LNHNV and CDR2 YYDKDF (reference sequence). This CDR3 spans 12 amino acids. CDR3 amino acids: CATGPSVDEQFF. The CDR3 DNA reads TGTGCCACGGGACCGTCCGTAGATGAGCAGTTCTTC. The full variable domain, rest sourced from reference TRBV15 and TRBJ2-1, is DAMVIQNPRYQVTQFGKPVTLSCSQTLNHNVMYWYQQKSSQAPKLLFHYYDKDFNNEADTPDNFQSRRPNTSFCFLDIRSPGLGDTAMYLCATGPSVDEQFFGPGTRLTVL.

This chain joins TRBV6-5 and TRBJ1-6; TRBD1 agrees at 9 bases. The CDR3 totals 15 residues. Per the germline V gene, CDR1 is MNHEY and CDR2 is SVGAGI. The junction had 6 bases not matched to a gene; V was cut back by 4 bases and J by 8 bases. CDR3 in DNA: TGTGCCAGCAGTTGGGGGACAGGGAGAGATTCACCCCTCCACTTT. As protein: CASSWGTGRDSPLHF.

In DNA form, the CDR3 reads TGTGCCAGCAGCCATGGTCGCCGAGCAGATACGCAGTATTTT. Protein: CASSHGRRADTQYF. The gene calls are TRBV11-1 and TRBJ2-3; D is uncertain. Trimming left V 5 bases short and J 4 bases short, with 13 bases between. This CDR3 region has 14 residues. The V gene's germline CDR1 is SGHAT and CDR2 FQDESV (reference sequence).

This chain links TRBV5-6 with TRBJ1-6; 7 nucleotides line up with TRBD1. The V segment lost 0 bases and the J segment 9 bases; nucleotides outside the gene matches: 12. The length of the CDR3 is 17 residues. In germline, CDR1 is SGHDT, CDR2 YYEEEE. The CDR3 loop reads CASSLDRGHGTVSPLHF. The DNA for the CDR3 is TGTGCCAGCAGCTTGGACCGGGGGCACGGGACAGTTTCACCCCTCCACTTT.